A selection of T cell receptor beta chains follows, all from one sample in a study of blood T cells in healthy people across ages. TCRdb re-called the 5' RACE reads with MiXCR, one entry per CDR3 protein. The sample lists approximately 600,000 distinct CDR3 sequences, around 54% seen once, with around 37% in the top ten. Sequencing was carried out using blood. The receptors here all came from a man aged 55 to 70 in good health. Each CDR3 is given with its conserved first and last residue. D genes are given only for firm matches. For some rows the clone size is stated as once, few or many, or as a class when expanded; others skip it.

V: TRBV3-1; J: TRBJ2-5; size: -; D: -; CDR3: CASSLRPAPEETQYF; DNA: TGTGCCAGCAGCCTTCGACCCGCACCCGAGGAGACCCAGTACTTC
V: TRBV20-1; J: TRBJ1-1; size: once; D: -; CDR3: CSARVVGPSNTEAFF; DNA: TGCAGTGCTAGAGTTGTAGGGCCATCGAACACTGAAGCTTTCTTT
V: TRBV7-9; J: TRBJ1-5; size: -; D: -; CDR3: CASSSQDRPQHF; DNA: TGTGCCAGCAGCTCCCAGGATAGGCCCCAGCATTTT
V: TRBV2; J: TRBJ1-1; size: -; D: -; CDR3: CASSERTEAFF; DNA: TGTGCCAGCAGTGAGAGGACTGAAGCTTTCTTT
V: TRBV6-5; J: TRBJ2-3; size: -; D: -; CDR3: CASTKQGTDTQYF; DNA: TGTGCGAGCACCAAGCAGGGAACGGATACGCAGTATTTT
V: TRBV20-1; J: TRBJ2-5; size: -; D: TRBD2; CDR3: CSAPPPGLATYQETQYF; DNA: TGCAGTGCCCCTCCCCCGGGACTAGCGACGTACCAAGAGACCCAGTACTTC
V: TRBV7-7; J: TRBJ2-5; size: many; D: -; CDR3: CASSPRRGETQYF; DNA: TGTGCCAGCAGCCCCCGCAGGGGAGAGACCCAGTACTTC
V: TRBV6-5; J: TRBJ1-2; size: few; D: -; CDR3: CASSYLDSNYGYTF; DNA: TGTGCCAGCAGTTACTTGGACAGTAACTATGGCTACACCTTC
V: TRBV4-2; J: TRBJ2-5; size: -; D: TRBD2; CDR3: CASSHGGAGETQYF; DNA: TGTGCCAGCAGCCACGGGGGGGCCGGCGAGACCCAGTACTTC
V: TRBV27; J: TRBJ2-7; size: -; D: -; CDR3: CASSLSRGAAYEQYF; DNA: TGTGCCAGCAGTTTATCCAGAGGGGCCGCCTACGAGCAGTACTTC
V: TRBV10-3; J: TRBJ2-1; size: -; D: TRBD2; CDR3: CAISESMPSGGALNEQFF; DNA: TGTGCCATCAGTGAGTCGATGCCTAGCGGGGGGGCTCTCAATGAGCAGTTCTTC
V: TRBV4-2; J: TRBJ2-1; size: -; D: TRBD2; CDR3: CASSQDETSGGGREQFF; DNA: TGTGCCAGCAGCCAAGATGAAACTAGCGGGGGGGGAAGGGAGCAGTTCTTC
V: TRBV25-1; J: TRBJ2-7; size: -; D: -; CDR3: CASSDRALSYEQYF; DNA: TGTGCCAGCAGTGACAGGGCGCTTTCCTACGAGCAGTACTTC
V: TRBV20-1; J: TRBJ1-4; size: few; D: -; CDR3: CSAPPPGVGNEKLFF; DNA: TGCAGTGCCCCACCGCCAGGGGTAGGGAATGAAAAACTGTTTTTT
V: TRBV4-2; J: TRBJ2-5; size: few; D: TRBD2; CDR3: CASSRGLAGAGETQYF; DNA: TGTGCCAGCAGCCGAGGACTAGCGGGGGCCGGAGAGACCCAGTACTTC
V: TRBV10-3; J: TRBJ2-3; size: -; D: TRBD1; CDR3: CAIRGTGQGHTQYF; DNA: TGTGCCATCAGAGGGACAGGTCAAGGACATACGCAGTATTTT
V: TRBV10-2; J: TRBJ2-2; size: -; D: -; CDR3: CASGLTNTGELFF; DNA: TGCGCCAGCGGCTTGACAAACACCGGGGAGCTGTTTTTT
V: TRBV12-3/TRBV12-4; J: TRBJ1-1; size: -; D: -; CDR3: CASSSVLANLNTEAFF; DNA: TGTGCCAGCAGTTCCGTTCTGGCGAACCTTAACACTGAAGCTTTCTTT
V: TRBV5-1; J: TRBJ2-3; size: -; D: -; CDR3: CASSLEGGTNTDTQYF; DNA: TGCGCCAGCAGCTTGGAAGGAGGTACTAACACAGATACGCAGTATTTT
V: TRBV21-1; J: TRBJ2-2; size: -; D: -; CDR3: CASSKWAGHNTGELFF; DNA: TGTGCCAGCAGCAAATGGGCGGGCCACAACACCGGGGAGCTGTTTTTT
V: TRBV7-2; J: TRBJ2-7; size: -; D: TRBD2; CDR3: CASSLTSGRALLGEQYF; DNA: TGTGCCAGCAGCCTGACTAGCGGGAGGGCCCTCTTAGGCGAGCAGTACTTC
V: TRBV15; J: TRBJ2-1; size: -; D: TRBD2; CDR3: CATSRVLAGYNEQFF; DNA: TGTGCCACCAGCAGAGTTCTAGCGGGGTACAATGAGCAGTTCTTC
V: TRBV5-1; J: TRBJ2-5; size: -; D: TRBD2; CDR3: CASSLALGLGERTQYF; DNA: TGCGCCAGCAGCTTGGCCCTGGGACTAGGAGAGCGGACCCAGTACTTC
V: TRBV20-1; J: TRBJ2-5; size: few; D: TRBD2; CDR3: CSASLSSGYQETQYF; DNA: TGCAGTGCTAGCTTGTCTAGCGGGTACCAAGAGACCCAGTACTTC
V: TRBV20-1; J: TRBJ1-4; size: -; D: -; CDR3: CNARAGANPGEKLFF; DNA: TGCAATGCTAGAGCGGGAGCCAACCCGGGTGAAAAACTGTTTTTT
V: TRBV6-5; J: TRBJ2-7; size: once; D: -; CDR3: CASSFRNKQYF; DNA: TGTGCCAGCAGTTTCAGGAATAAGCAGTACTTC
V: TRBV5-1; J: TRBJ1-2; size: -; D: -; CDR3: CASSLSEHGYTF; DNA: TGCGCCAGCAGCTTATCGGAGCATGGCTACACCTTC
V: TRBV5-1; J: TRBJ2-1; size: -; D: TRBD2; CDR3: CASSREAGNEQFF; DNA: TGCGCCAGCAGCCGGGAGGCGGGGAATGAGCAGTTCTTC
V: TRBV7-2; J: TRBJ2-1; size: -; D: -; CDR3: CASSPRGARNEQFF; DNA: TGTGCCAGCAGCCCACGGGGCGCGCGGAATGAGCAGTTCTTC
V: TRBV6-5; J: TRBJ2-7; size: -; D: -; CDR3: CASSYRGGRNYEQYF; DNA: TGTGCCAGCAGTTACCGAGGAGGACGGAACTACGAGCAGTACTTC
V: TRBV20-1; J: TRBJ2-5; size: -; D: -; CDR3: CSARFPMTQYF; DNA: TGCAGTGCTAGATTTCCAATGACCCAGTACTTC
V: TRBV7-9; J: TRBJ1-2; size: -; D: TRBD1; CDR3: CASSEQTGPTYGYTF; DNA: TGTGCCAGCAGCGAACAGACAGGGCCCACCTATGGCTACACCTTC
V: TRBV2; J: TRBJ2-5; size: few; D: -; CDR3: CASGVQETQYF; DNA: TGTGCCAGCGGGGTTCAAGAGACCCAGTACTTC
V: TRBV7-9; J: TRBJ2-3; size: few; D: TRBD2; CDR3: CASSATSGDVDTQYF; DNA: TGTGCCAGCAGCGCGACTAGCGGGGACGTGGATACGCAGTATTTT
V: TRBV28; J: TRBJ2-7; size: -; D: -; CDR3: CATTGGLSYEQYF; DNA: TGTGCCACAACCGGGGGCCTCTCCTACGAGCAGTACTTC